This TCR beta chain was obtained from a study of T cell changes during pregnancy in multiple sclerosis (dated by TCRdb to about 2019). For context, the study as a whole: Changes in the T cell repertoire over the course of pregnancy were examined in this study in women with multiple sclerosis.

In the case of this clone: Which antigen it targets is not known. Base qualities are not recorded, but no much larger clone differs from it by a single base.

CDR1 and CDR2, looked up from the germline V gene (reference sequence), are MNHEY and SMNVEV. Ends trimmed: V by 4 bases, J by 8 bases; bases unmatched to a gene: 10. From its cysteine to its phenylalanine, the CDR3 spans 15 amino acids. The DNA shown is the 45-base CDR3, in frame from base 1. The library relied on the immunoSEQ multiplex PCR assay. Imported from immuneACCESS, the table was reduced by TCRdb to in-frame sequences with V and J called. These copies leave out some clones; in studies compared against another copy, an unresolved V gene accounts for under half, and the cause of the remainder is not known. In all, the sample holds 90,000 to 120,000 clones, and about nine tenths of those were seen once. Around 0.8% of the sample is taken by the ten largest.

This chain is built from TRBV27 and TRBJ2-1; TRBD2 aligns with 8 central bases. The sample was peripheral blood, taken in the third trimester of pregnancy. This clonotype was sampled from a female donor in good health, enrolled as a control in a pregnancy study. CDR3 reads: CASSYTAGAPHEQFF. The DNA sequence reads TGTGCCAGCAGTTACACAGCGGGGGCCCCTCATGAGCAGTTCTTC.